This T cell receptor (beta chain) was recorded in a study of blood T cell repertoires in COVID-19. Turning to the study itself: Acute and convalescent COVID-19 samples came from the United States, Italy and Spain. PBMCs, B-cell-depleted T cells, or T cells were the source of the cDNA or gDNA that made up the material.

In the source study's methods: Amplified reference gene primers provided the basis for estimating nucleated cell counts. Method: immunoSEQ multiplex PCR; TCRdb's copy keeps in-frame clones and lacks some. That table supplies the V and J calls and clone size; D and trimming were determined from the DNA. In the table there are around 67,000 clones, 84% of which are singletons. The ends lost 4 bases at V and 0 bases at J; junction bases unmatched: 6. The CDR3 sequence is 18 residues long. Per the germline V gene, CDR1 is SGHVS and CDR2 is FQNEAQ. Sequencing input: peripheral blood. The rearrangement joins TRBV7-8 to TRBJ2-1, with TRBD2 matching 13 bases. The TCR originated in a man in his sixties or seventies with acute or convalescent COVID-19. Here the CDR3 DNA reads TGTGCCAGCAGCTCCCGGACTAGCGGGGGCGACTCCTACAATGAGCAGTTCTTC. As protein: CASSSRTSGGDSYNEQFF.